This TCR beta chain was sequenced during a study of metastatic and nonmetastatic thyroid tumors. Not a single patient had been given any form of treatment at any point before undergoing thyroid surgery. This clone was observed a single time. The V gene end was trimmed by 0 bases and the J gene end by 0 bases; junction bases not matched to a gene: 8. The CDR3 is made up of 17 amino acids. Germline V lookup: CDR1 SGHRS, CDR2 YFSETQ. TCRdb re-clonotyped the PCR reads through MiXCR. The sample lists roughly 13,000 clones; approximately 32% were seen once. Sequencing input: blood. The chain uses TRBV5-1 and TRBJ2-7; 8 positions match TRBD2. This receptor was obtained from a female donor with papillary thyroid cancer or a benign thyroid nodule (not recorded which). Some clones in this sample may be carry-over from other donors' samples. The CDR3: CASSLDPGSGSSYEQYF. The CDR3 coding sequence is TGCGCCAGCAGCTTGGACCCTGGAAGCGGGAGCTCCTACGAGCAGTACTTC. Full variable domain (outside the CDR3, taken from reference TRBV5-1 and TRBJ2-7): KAGVTQTPRYLIKTRGQQVTLSCSPISGHRSVSWYQQTPGQGLQFLFEYFSETQRNKGNFPGRFSGRQFSNSRSEMNVSTLELGDSALYLCASSLDPGSGSSYEQYFGPGTRLTVT.